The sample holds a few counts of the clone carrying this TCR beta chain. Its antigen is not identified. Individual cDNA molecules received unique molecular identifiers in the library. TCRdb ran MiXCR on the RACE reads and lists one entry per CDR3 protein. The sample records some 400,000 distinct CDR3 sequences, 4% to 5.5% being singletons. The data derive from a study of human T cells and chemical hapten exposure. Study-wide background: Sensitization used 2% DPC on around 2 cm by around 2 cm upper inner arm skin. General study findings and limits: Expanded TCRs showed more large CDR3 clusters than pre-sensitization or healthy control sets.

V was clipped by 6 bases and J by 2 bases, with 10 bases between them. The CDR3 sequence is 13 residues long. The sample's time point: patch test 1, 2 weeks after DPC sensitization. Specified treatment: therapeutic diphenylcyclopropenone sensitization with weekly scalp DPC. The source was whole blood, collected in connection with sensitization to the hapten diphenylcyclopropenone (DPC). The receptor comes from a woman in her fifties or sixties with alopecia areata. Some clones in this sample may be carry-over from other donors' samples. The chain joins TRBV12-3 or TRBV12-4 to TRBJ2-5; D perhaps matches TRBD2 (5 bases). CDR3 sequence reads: CASSTDYQETQYF. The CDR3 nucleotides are TGTGCCAGCAGCACAGACTATCAAGAGACCCAGTACTTC.